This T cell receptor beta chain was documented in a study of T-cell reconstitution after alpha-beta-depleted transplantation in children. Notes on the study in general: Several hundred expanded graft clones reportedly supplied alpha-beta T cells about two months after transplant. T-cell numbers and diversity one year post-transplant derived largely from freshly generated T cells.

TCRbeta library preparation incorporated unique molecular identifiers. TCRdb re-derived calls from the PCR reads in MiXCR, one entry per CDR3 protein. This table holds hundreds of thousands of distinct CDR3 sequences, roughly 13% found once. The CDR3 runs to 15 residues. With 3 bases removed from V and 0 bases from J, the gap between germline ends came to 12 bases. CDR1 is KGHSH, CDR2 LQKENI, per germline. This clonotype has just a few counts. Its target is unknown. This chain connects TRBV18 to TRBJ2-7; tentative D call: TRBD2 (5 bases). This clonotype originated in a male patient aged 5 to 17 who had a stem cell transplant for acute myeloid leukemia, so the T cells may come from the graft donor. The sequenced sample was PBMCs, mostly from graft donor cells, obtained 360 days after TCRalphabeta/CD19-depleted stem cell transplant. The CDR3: CASSPTTGISYEQYF. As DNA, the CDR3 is TGTGCCAGCTCACCCACGACGGGGATCTCCTACGAGCAGTACTTC.